Listed below are T cell receptor beta chains from one sample, sequenced in a study of shared clonotypes between healthy human individuals. Measured with immunoSEQ multiplex PCR; TCRdb has only the in-frame clones, and not every one. The data hold some 980,000 clones, with approximately 76% observed a single time. Material: memory CD4+ T cells sorted from blood. Receptors were obtained from a man younger than 30 in good health. The CDR3 runs from the conserved cysteine through the conserved F or W. The D gene is left open where the match is weak. Size is omitted from some rows. Given values are once, few, many or a class for expanded clones.

j_gene,d_gene,v_gene,abundance,CDR3aa,CDR3nt
TRBJ2-5,-,TRBV9,-,CASSPRVGVQYQETQYF,TGTGCCAGCAGCCCCCGGGTAGGGGTGCAGTACCAAGAGACCCAGTACTTC
TRBJ2-2,-,TRBV9,many,CASSVRYTGELFF,TGTGCCAGCAGCGTTAGATACACCGGGGAGCTGTTTTTT
TRBJ2-7,TRBD1,TRBV7-2,-,CASSLRTGTSYEQYF,TGTGCCAGCAGCTTACGGACAGGAACCTCCTACGAGCAGTACTTC
TRBJ1-2,-,TRBV7-2,many,CASSSRANYGYTF,TGTGCCAGCAGCTCGAGAGCTAACTATGGCTACACCTTC
TRBJ2-2,-,TRBV9,-,CASRISPNTGELFF,TGTGCCAGCAGGATAAGTCCGAACACCGGGGAGCTGTTTTTT
TRBJ2-7,-,TRBV28,few,CASSTSGSSYEQYF,TGTGCCAGCAGCACATCCGGGAGTTCCTACGAGCAGTACTTC
TRBJ2-7,TRBD1,TRBV19,few,CASSGQGYEQYF,TGTGCCAGTTCCGGACAGGGCTACGAGCAGTACTTC
TRBJ2-3,-,TRBV28,once,CASSSPGGTSTDTQYF,TGTGCCAGCAGTTCACCTGGCGGGACTAGCACAGATACGCAGTATTTT
TRBJ2-1,TRBD1,TRBV7-9,-,CASSPGQGGWNEQFF,TGTGCCAGCAGCCCGGGACAGGGCGGTTGGAATGAGCAGTTCTTC
TRBJ1-4,-,TRBV5-5,-,CASSRIANEKLFF,TGTGCCAGCAGCCGAATCGCTAATGAAAAACTGTTTTTT
TRBJ1-2,-,TRBV15,-,CATSRDRNFGYGYTF,TGTGCCACCAGCAGAGATCGGAATTTTGGCTATGGCTACACCTTC
TRBJ2-5,-,TRBV5-8,-,CASSLGSRDLETQYF,TGTGCCAGCAGCTTGGGCTCGCGGGATTTGGAGACCCAGTACTTC